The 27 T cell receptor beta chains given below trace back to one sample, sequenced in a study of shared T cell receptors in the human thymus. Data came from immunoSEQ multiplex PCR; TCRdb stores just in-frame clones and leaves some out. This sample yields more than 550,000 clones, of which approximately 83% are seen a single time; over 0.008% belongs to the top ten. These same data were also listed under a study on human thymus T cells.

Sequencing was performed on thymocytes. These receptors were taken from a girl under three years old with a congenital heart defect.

The CDR3 loop is CASRPGQGNSGANVLTF. CDR3 nucleotide sequence: TGTGCCAGCAGACCCGGACAGGGGAACTCTGGGGCCAACGTCCTGACTTTC. V and J are TRBV5-4 and TRBJ2-6; 9 positions match TRBD1. The CDR3 has 17 residues. Looked up from germline, CDR1 is SGHNT and CDR2 is YYREEE (reference sequence). The V gene end was trimmed by 5 bases and the J gene end by 0 bases; junction bases not matched to a gene: 6.

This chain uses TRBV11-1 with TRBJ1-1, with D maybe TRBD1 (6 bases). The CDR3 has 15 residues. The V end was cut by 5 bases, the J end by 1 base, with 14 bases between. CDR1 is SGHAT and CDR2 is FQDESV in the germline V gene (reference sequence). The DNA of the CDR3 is TGTGCCAGCAGCACCCCCAGAGGGGGGAACACTGAAGCTTTCTTT. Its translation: CASSTPRGGNTEAFF.

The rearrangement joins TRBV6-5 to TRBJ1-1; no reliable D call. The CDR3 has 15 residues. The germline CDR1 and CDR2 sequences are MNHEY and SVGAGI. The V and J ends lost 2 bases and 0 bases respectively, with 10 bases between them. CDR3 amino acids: CASSYNPLLNTEAFF. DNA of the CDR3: TGTGCCAGCAGTTACAACCCTCTATTGAACACTGAAGCTTTCTTT.

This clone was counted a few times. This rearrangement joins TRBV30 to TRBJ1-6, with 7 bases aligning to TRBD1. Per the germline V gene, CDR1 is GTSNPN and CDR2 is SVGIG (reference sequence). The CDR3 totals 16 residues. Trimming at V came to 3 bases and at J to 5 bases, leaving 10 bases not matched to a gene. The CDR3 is CAWRNPLGQNNSPLHF. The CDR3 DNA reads TGTGCCTGGAGGAATCCCCTGGGACAGAATAATTCACCCCTCCACTTT.

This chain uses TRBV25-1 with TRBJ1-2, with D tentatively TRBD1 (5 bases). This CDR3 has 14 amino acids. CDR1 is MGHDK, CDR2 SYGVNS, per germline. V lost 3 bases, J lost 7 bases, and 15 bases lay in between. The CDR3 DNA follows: TGTGCCAGCAGTGATGCTGGACATTTTGGTGGCTACACCTTC. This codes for CASSDAGHFGGYTF.

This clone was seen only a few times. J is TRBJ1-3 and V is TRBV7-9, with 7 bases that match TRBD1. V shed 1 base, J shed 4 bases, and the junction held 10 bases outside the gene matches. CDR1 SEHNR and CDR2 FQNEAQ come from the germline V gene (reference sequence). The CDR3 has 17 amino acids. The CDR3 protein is CASSLVSDREEGNTIYF. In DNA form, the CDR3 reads TGTGCCAGCAGCTTAGTTTCAGACAGGGAGGAGGGAAACACCATATATTTT.

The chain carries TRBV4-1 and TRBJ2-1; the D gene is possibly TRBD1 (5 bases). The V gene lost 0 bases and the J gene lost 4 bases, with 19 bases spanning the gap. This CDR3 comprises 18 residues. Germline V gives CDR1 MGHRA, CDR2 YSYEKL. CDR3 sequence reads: CASSQDPCTLQGYNEQFF. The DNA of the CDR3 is TGCGCCAGCAGCCAAGATCCTTGCACCCTTCAGGGTTACAATGAGCAGTTCTTC.

The CDR3 loop is CASSLDLRGAQETQYF. The CDR3, as DNA: TGTGCCAGCAGCTTGGATTTACGGGGGGCCCAAGAGACCCAGTACTTC. The chain has TRBV5-4 and TRBJ2-5; D might be TRBD2 (7 bases). The germline V gene encodes CDR1 SGHNT and CDR2 YYREEE (reference sequence). V shed 0 bases and J shed 1 base, with 13 bases lying between them. The CDR3 runs to 16 residues.

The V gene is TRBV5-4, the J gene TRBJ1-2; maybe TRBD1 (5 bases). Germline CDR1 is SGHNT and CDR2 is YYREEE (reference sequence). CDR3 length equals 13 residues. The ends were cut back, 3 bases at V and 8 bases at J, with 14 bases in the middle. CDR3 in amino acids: CASSSKGLYGYTF. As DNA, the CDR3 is TGTGCCAGCAGCTCGAAGGGGCTCTACGGCTACACCTTC.

The chain's CDR3 is CASGPWARQFIYNEQFF. The CDR3 bases are TGTGCTAGTGGCCCGTGGGCCAGGCAGTTTATCTACAATGAGCAGTTCTTC. This sequence joins TRBV12-5 and TRBJ2-1; D is ambiguous. The germline V gene has CDR1 LGHNT and CDR2 FRNRAP. CDR3 size: 17 residues. The V end was cut by 6 bases, the J end by 3 bases, with 21 bases between.

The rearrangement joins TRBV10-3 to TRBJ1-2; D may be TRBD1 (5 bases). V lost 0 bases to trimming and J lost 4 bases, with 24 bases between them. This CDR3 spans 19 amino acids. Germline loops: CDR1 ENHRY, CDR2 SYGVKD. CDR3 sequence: CAISESRRWRGPLLYGYTF. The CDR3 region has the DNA TGTGCCATCAGTGAGTCGAGGCGGTGGAGGGGCCCGCTCCTCTATGGCTACACCTTC.

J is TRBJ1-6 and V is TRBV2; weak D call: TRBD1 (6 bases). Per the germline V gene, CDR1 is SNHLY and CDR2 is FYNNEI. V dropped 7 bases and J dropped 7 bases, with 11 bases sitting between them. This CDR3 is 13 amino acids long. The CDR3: CASTRGENSPLHF. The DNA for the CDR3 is TGTGCCAGCACCAGGGGAGAAAATTCACCCCTCCACTTT.

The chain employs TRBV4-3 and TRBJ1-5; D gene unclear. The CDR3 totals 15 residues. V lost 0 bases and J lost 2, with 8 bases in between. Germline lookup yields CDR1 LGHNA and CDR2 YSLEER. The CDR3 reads CASSQDRSRNQPQHF. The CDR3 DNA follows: TGCGCCAGCAGCCAAGACAGGTCGCGCAATCAGCCCCAGCATTTT.

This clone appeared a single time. This CDR3 reads CASSLELPTDRVYGYTF. CDR3 sequence (DNA): TGCGCCAGCAGCCTGGAACTGCCGACAGACAGGGTCTATGGCTACACCTTC. The chain combines TRBV4-3 with TRBJ1-2; 7 bases line up with TRBD1. CDR3 length: 17 amino acids. V gave up 4 bases and J gave up 4 bases; unmatched junction bases: 15. Germline V gene sequence: CDR1 LGHNA, CDR2 YSLEER.

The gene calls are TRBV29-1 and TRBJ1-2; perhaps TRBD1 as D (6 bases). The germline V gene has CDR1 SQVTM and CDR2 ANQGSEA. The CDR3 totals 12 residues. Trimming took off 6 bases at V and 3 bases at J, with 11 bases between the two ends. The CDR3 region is CSVEGEYYGYTF. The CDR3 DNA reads TGCAGCGTCGAGGGGGAATACTATGGCTACACCTTC.

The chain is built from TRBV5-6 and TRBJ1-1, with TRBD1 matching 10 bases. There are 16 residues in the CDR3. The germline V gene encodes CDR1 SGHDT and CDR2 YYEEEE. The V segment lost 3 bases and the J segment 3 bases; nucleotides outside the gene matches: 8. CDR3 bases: TGTGCCAGCAGCTGCGGACAGGGGGAGAGGGACACTGAAGCTTTCTTT. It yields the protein CASSCGQGERDTEAFF.

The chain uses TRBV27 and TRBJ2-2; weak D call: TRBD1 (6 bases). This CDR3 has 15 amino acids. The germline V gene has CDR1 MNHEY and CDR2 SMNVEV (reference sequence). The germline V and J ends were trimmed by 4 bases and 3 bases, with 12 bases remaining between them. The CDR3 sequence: CASSSTGRDTGELFF. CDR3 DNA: TGTGCCAGCAGTTCTACAGGGCGCGACACCGGGGAGCTGTTTTTT.

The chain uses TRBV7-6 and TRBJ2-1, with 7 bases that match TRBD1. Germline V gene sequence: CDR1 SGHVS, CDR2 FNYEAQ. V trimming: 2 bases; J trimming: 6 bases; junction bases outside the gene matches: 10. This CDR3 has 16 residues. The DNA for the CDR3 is TGTGCCAGCAGCTTAACAGGGACAGCGCGGTCCAATGAGCAGTTCTTC. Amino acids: CASSLTGTARSNEQFF.

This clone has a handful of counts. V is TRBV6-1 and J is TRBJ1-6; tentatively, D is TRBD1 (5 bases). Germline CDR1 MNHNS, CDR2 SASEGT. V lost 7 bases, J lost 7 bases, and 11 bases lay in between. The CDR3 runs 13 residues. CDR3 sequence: CASNPAGNSPLHF. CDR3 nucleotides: TGTGCCAGCAATCCCGCAGGGAATTCACCCCTCCACTTT.

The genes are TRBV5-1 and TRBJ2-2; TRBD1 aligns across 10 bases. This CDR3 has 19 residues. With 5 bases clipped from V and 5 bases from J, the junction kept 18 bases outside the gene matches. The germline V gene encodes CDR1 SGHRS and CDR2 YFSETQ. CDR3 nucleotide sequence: TGCGCCAGCAGGCCCGACATATCGACGGGACAGGGGAAAACCGGGGAGCTGTTTTTT. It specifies CASRPDISTGQGKTGELFF.

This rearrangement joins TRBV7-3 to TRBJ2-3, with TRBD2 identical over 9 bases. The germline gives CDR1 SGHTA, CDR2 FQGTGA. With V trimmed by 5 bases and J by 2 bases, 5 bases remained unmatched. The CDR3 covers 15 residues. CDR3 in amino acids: CASSASSGVTDTQYF. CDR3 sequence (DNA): TGTGCCAGCAGCGCCTCTAGCGGGGTCACAGATACGCAGTATTTT.

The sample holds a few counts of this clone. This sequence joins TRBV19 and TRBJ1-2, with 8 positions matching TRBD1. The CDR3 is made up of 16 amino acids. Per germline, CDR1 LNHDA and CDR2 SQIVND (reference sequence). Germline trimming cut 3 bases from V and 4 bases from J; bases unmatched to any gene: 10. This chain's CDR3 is CASSIEDREKGYGYTF. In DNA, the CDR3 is TGTGCCAGTAGTATCGAGGACAGGGAGAAGGGCTATGGCTACACCTTC.

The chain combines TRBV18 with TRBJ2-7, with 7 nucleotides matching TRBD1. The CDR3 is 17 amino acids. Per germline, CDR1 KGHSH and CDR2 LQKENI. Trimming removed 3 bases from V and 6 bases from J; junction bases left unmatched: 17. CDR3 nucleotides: TGTGCCAGCTCACCTATGAACAGGCAAAGGGGGCTCGCCGAGCAGTACTTC. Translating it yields CASSPMNRQRGLAEQYF.

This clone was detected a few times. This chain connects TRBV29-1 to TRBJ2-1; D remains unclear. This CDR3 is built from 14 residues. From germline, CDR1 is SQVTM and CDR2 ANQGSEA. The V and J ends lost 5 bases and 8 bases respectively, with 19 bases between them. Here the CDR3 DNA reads TGCAGCGTTTCCCCGGCTAGGTTGAGTGATGAGCAGTTCTTC. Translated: CSVSPARLSDEQFF.

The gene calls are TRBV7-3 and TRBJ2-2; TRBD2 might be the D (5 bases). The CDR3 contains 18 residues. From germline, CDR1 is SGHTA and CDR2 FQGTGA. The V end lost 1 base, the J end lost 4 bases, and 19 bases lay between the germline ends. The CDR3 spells CASSLRVPGKRITGELFF. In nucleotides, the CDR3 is TGTGCCAGCAGCTTAAGAGTTCCGGGGAAGAGGATCACCGGGGAGCTGTTTTTT.

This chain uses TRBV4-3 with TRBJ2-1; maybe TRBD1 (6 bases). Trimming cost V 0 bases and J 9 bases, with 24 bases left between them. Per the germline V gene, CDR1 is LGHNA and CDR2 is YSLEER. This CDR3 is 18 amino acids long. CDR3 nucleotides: TGCGCCAGCAGCCAAGATTTTGTTCCGGGACATCTCGTAGGTGAGCAGTTCTTC. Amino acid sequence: CASSQDFVPGHLVGEQFF.

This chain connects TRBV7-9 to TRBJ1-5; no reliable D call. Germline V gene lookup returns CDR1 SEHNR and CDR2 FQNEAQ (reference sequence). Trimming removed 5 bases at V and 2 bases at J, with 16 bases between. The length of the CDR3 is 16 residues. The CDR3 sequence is CASSPRGRGRNQPQHF. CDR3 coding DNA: TGTGCCAGCAGCCCCCGAGGGAGAGGACGCAATCAGCCCCAGCATTTT.